The 17 T cell receptor beta chains in this list originate from one sample, sequenced in a study of Ad26.COV2.S vaccination and SARS-CoV-2 variants. The table came from immunoSEQ multiplex PCR; TCRdb's copy has only in-frame clones and leaves some out. In the table there are 380,000 or so clones, 83% of which are singletons. Described treatment: around 19 received Ad26.COV2.S at low or high dose, single or two shots; about 5 received placebo; per-sample allocation not given. Sampling took place 63 days after the first vaccine or placebo injection. This sample comprised peripheral blood, obtained in a trial of Ad26.COV2.S vaccine versus placebo. These receptors all come from a person aged 18-60 years who received the Ad26.COV2.S COVID-19 vaccine or a placebo.

The gene calls are TRBV19 and TRBJ1-2, with 8 bases aligning to TRBD1. V lost 6 bases, J lost 7 bases, and 4 bases stayed unmatched. CDR1 and CDR2 from the germline V gene are LNHDA and SQIVND (reference sequence). CDR3 length equals 12 residues. CDR3 sequence: CASRRTGGGYTF. In DNA form, the CDR3 reads TGTGCCAGTAGGCGTACAGGGGGTGGCTACACCTTC.

The chain combines TRBV5-6 with TRBJ1-2; D remains unclear. The V gene lost 4 bases and the J gene lost 5 bases, with 9 bases spanning the gap. The germline V gene encodes CDR1 SGHDT and CDR2 YYEEEE. The CDR3 runs 12 residues. In nucleotides, the CDR3 is TGTGCCAGCAGCCCCGGTTTGTATGGCTACACCTTC. It is translated as CASSPGLYGYTF.

This sequence joins TRBV9 and TRBJ2-2; 7 bases map to TRBD2. Germline V gene lookup returns CDR1 SGDLS and CDR2 YYNGEE. The CDR3 extends over 16 amino acids. Trimming took 4 bases from V and 3 from J; bases not matched to a gene: 9. CDR3 sequence (DNA): TGTGCCAGCAGCCTGGGGCTAGCGGCCTACACCGGGGAGCTGTTTTTT. It specifies CASSLGLAAYTGELFF.

The chain uses TRBV5-1 and TRBJ2-3; maybe TRBD1 (5 bases). The germline gives CDR1 SGHRS, CDR2 YFSETQ. The CDR3 contains 14 residues. Trimming cost V 2 bases and J 2 bases, with 9 bases left between them. CDR3 coding DNA: TGCGCCAGCAGCTTTCAAGGGGCCACAGATACGCAGTATTTT. It specifies CASSFQGATDTQYF.

The rearrangement joins TRBV6-5 to TRBJ2-2, with D unresolved. V lost 5 bases and J lost 6, with 13 bases in between. Germline V gene lookup returns CDR1 MNHEY and CDR2 SVGAGI. The CDR3 is made up of 14 amino acids. The chain's CDR3 is CASSLSTRPGELFF. CDR3 nucleotides: TGTGCCAGCAGTCTCTCTACGCGGCCCGGGGAGCTGTTTTTT.

The J gene is TRBJ2-1, the V gene TRBV5-4, with 7 bases identical to TRBD2. The V and J ends lost 4 bases and 0 bases, in that order; junction bases with no gene match: 7. CDR1 and CDR2 from the germline V gene are SGHNT and YYREEE (reference sequence). The CDR3 spans 16 residues. The CDR3 spells CASSRGLGLSYNEQFF. The CDR3 DNA reads as TGTGCCAGCAGCCGCGGACTAGGGCTCTCCTACAATGAGCAGTTCTTC.

This chain uses TRBV6-5 with TRBJ2-5, with D perhaps matching TRBD1 (6 bases). The CDR3 consists of 14 residues. The V end was cut by 4 bases, the J end by 1 base, with 10 bases between. Looked up from germline, CDR1 is MNHEY and CDR2 is SVGAGI. Here the CDR3 DNA reads TGTGCCAGCAGTTTAACAGGGTTCCAAGAGACCCAGTACTTC. Encoded protein: CASSLTGFQETQYF.

This rearrangement joins TRBV12-3 or TRBV12-4 to TRBJ1-2, with D maybe TRBD1 (6 bases). This CDR3 spans 13 amino acids. V lost 5 bases and J 5 bases, leaving 12 bases between the germline ends. The CDR3 DNA follows: TGTGCCAGCAGTATCTACCAGGGGTATGGCTACACCTTC. This sequence encodes CASSIYQGYGYTF.

This clone was observed a single time. V is TRBV4-2 and J is TRBJ1-2; no clear D gene. Germline CDR1 reads LGHNA; CDR2 reads YNFKEQ. V was cut by 0 bases and J by 3 bases, with 8 bases left in between. CDR3 length equals 14 residues. CDR3 coding DNA: TGTGCCAGCAGCCAAGAAAACAATTACTATGGCTACACCTTC. Amino acid sequence: CASSQENNYYGYTF.

The chain joins TRBV24-1 to TRBJ2-3, with 7 bases identical to TRBD1. The CDR3 totals 16 residues. After removal of 1 base from V and 4 bases from J, the junction contained 7 bases not matched to a gene. The germline V gene encodes CDR1 KGHDR and CDR2 SFDVKD. CDR3 DNA: TGTGCCACCAGTGATTTACCCGAAGGGGGCCCAGATACGCAGTATTTT. This gives the protein CATSDLPEGGPDTQYF.

The rearrangement joins TRBV19 to TRBJ2-2, with unresolved D. Germline V gene lookup returns CDR1 LNHDA and CDR2 SQIVND (reference sequence). The CDR3 is 11 residues long. Trimming pared 8 bases from V and 3 bases from J, leaving 4 bases between. The CDR3 loop is CASSYTGELFF. CDR3 nucleotides: TGTGCCAGTTCTTACACCGGGGAGCTGTTTTTT.

This chain links TRBV7-2 with TRBJ2-3, with 9 bases identical to TRBD2. Trimming cost V 0 bases and J 6 bases; bases outside gene matches: 7. The CDR3 has 16 amino acids. Germline-derived CDR1 and CDR2 are SGHTA and FQGNSA. CDR3 bases: TGTGCCAGCAGCTTAGCTGGCGGGAGGGCCGGCGATACGCAGTATTTT. Its translation is CASSLAGGRAGDTQYF.

The rearrangement joins TRBV29-1 to TRBJ1-4; 7 bases agree with TRBD1. This CDR3 is 15 amino acids long. V was pared by 4 bases and J by 0 bases, with 5 bases of the junction left unmatched. Germline loops: CDR1 SQVTM, CDR2 ANQGSEA. CDR3 coding DNA: TGCAGCGTTGCCAGGGGGTCTGCAACTAATGAAAAACTGTTTTTT. Amino acid sequence: CSVARGSATNEKLFF.

In its sample, this clone was seen a few times. V usage is TRBV2 and J usage is TRBJ1-1; D perhaps matches TRBD1 (6 bases). Germline V gene sequence: CDR1 SNHLY, CDR2 FYNNEI. This CDR3 comprises 14 residues. V was clipped by 10 bases and J by 4 bases, with 19 bases between them. In nucleotides, the CDR3 is TGTGCCACCTCCCGGGACGGGGGCGGCACTGAAGCTTTCTTT. Translating it yields CATSRDGGGTEAFF.

The chain employs TRBV9 and TRBJ2-1, with D possibly being TRBD2 (6 bases). Per the germline V gene, CDR1 is SGDLS and CDR2 is YYNGEE. Trimming stripped 2 bases from V and 4 bases from J, with 13 bases between. The length of the CDR3 is 15 residues. DNA of the CDR3: TGTGCCAGCAGCGTCCGGGACTCCGTTTACAATGAGCAGTTCTTC. Its translation: CASSVRDSVYNEQFF.

The V gene is TRBV11-3, the J gene TRBJ1-1; possible D gene TRBD1, 5 bases. Trimming removed 2 bases at V and 8 bases at J, with 9 bases between. The CDR3 runs 12 residues. Germline values: CDR1 SGHNT, CDR2 YENEEA. The CDR3 region has the DNA TGTGCCAGCAGCTTACGGGACGGAGAAGCTTTCTTT. Translating gives CASSLRDGEAFF.

The V gene is TRBV5-4, the J gene TRBJ1-3; D not resolved. Trimming shortened V by 2 bases and J by 7 bases, and 16 bases separated the two germline ends. The CDR3 totals 15 residues. The germline CDR1 and CDR2 sequences are SGHNT and YYREEE (reference sequence). The CDR3 sequence is CASSLDFTVGNTIYF. In DNA, the CDR3 is TGTGCCAGCAGCTTAGACTTCACAGTCGGGAACACCATATATTTT.